These 24 T cell receptor beta chains share one sample of origin, sequenced in a study of blood T cells in healthy people across ages. PCR was performed a second time for about 7 to 12 cycles using a sample-barcoded 5' primer and a J-beta primer mix. TCRdb ran MiXCR on the 5' RACE reads and lists one entry per CDR3 protein. The sample includes over 1,500,000 distinct CDR3 sequences, around 40% of them seen just once. What was sequenced was blood. Receptors originate from a human donor in good health.

J is TRBJ1-2 and V is TRBV7-2; a possible D gene is TRBD1 (6 bases). The CDR3 loop spans 15 amino acids. V gave up 4 bases and J gave up 4 bases, with 16 bases separating them. Germline assignment: CDR1 SGHTA and CDR2 FQGNSA. CDR3 protein: CASSSPGDVRYGYTF. The CDR3, as DNA: TGTGCCAGCAGCTCCCCAGGGGACGTCCGCTATGGCTACACCTTC.

The CDR3 nucleotides read TGCAGCGCCATCGAGGCTAGCGGGGAGACAGATACGCAGTATTTT. The encoded protein is CSAIEASGETDTQYF. The rearrangement links TRBV29-1 to TRBJ2-3; 9 bases align to TRBD2. CDR3 size: 15 residues. Looked up from germline, CDR1 is SQVTM and CDR2 is ANQGSEA. Trimming cost V 7 bases and J 3 bases; bases outside gene matches: 11.

This clonotype was seen more than once but under ten times. The gene calls are TRBV20-1 and TRBJ1-5, with D unclear. The V end was cut by 6 bases, the J end by 4 bases, with 13 bases between. This CDR3 has 13 amino acids. The germline V gene encodes CDR1 DFQATT and CDR2 SNEGSKA (reference sequence). This CDR3 is CSAAVGRNQPQHF. The CDR3 region has the DNA TGCAGTGCCGCCGTAGGACGTAATCAGCCCCAGCATTTT.

The chain joins TRBV7-9 to TRBJ2-1, with D perhaps matching TRBD2 (6 bases). V dropped 1 base and J dropped 10 bases, with 14 bases sitting between them. This CDR3 comprises 14 residues. Germline assignment: CDR1 SEHNR and CDR2 FQNEAQ (reference sequence). The CDR3 protein is CASSLGGAVEEQFF. The CDR3 DNA reads as TGTGCCAGCAGCTTAGGCGGGGCTGTTGAGGAGCAGTTCTTC.

This clonotype was seen repeatedly, ten times or more. The chain links TRBV6-1 to TRBJ1-2, with D possibly matching TRBD1 (5 bases). V gave up 0 bases and J gave up 1 base, with 18 bases separating them. The CDR3 runs 18 residues. Germline V gene data show CDR1 as MNHNS and CDR2 as SASEGT. CDR3 loop: CASSEALLSGLLNYGYTF. CDR3 nucleotide sequence: TGTGCCAGCAGTGAAGCGCTTCTTTCGGGACTTCTTAACTATGGCTACACCTTC.

V is TRBV2 and J is TRBJ1-2; D unclear. V was shortened by 7 bases and J by 0 bases, with 15 bases between the two germline ends. The V gene's germline CDR1 is SNHLY and CDR2 FYNNEI. The CDR3 has 15 amino acids. DNA for the CDR3: TGTGCCAGCATTGTATTCGGACGGACTAACTATGGCTACACCTTC. Translating it yields CASIVFGRTNYGYTF.

V usage is TRBV5-6 and J usage is TRBJ2-6, with D perhaps matching TRBD1 (6 bases). From germline, CDR1 is SGHDT and CDR2 YYEEEE. CDR3 length equals 17 residues. V dropped 2 bases and J dropped 0 bases, with 12 bases sitting between them. The CDR3 region has the DNA TGTGCCAGCAGCTTACCGGGACACTACTCTGGGGCCAACGTCCTGACTTTC. Protein sequence: CASSLPGHYSGANVLTF.

This sequence joins TRBV4-3 and TRBJ1-1; D is possibly TRBD1 (6 bases). V lost 0 bases, J lost 5 bases, and 13 bases lay in between. The CDR3 length is 15 residues. Germline V gene lookup returns CDR1 LGHNA and CDR2 YSLEER. CDR3: CASSQEWGAGTEAFF. The DNA of the CDR3 is TGCGCCAGCAGCCAAGAATGGGGGGCAGGGACTGAAGCTTTCTTT.

This clonotype has ten or more counts. This chain joins TRBV7-8 and TRBJ1-2; no definite D call. CDR3 length equals 15 residues. Germline CDR1 and CDR2: SGHVS and FQNEAQ. V was cut by 4 bases and J by 0 bases, with 12 bases left in between. Here the CDR3 DNA reads TGTGCCAGCAGCTCAGGACTCTTTCCTAACTATGGCTACACCTTC. The encoded protein is CASSSGLFPNYGYTF.

This clonotype was counted ten times or more. The J gene is TRBJ2-5, the V gene TRBV6-5, with 7 nucleotides matching TRBD2. CDR3 length: 14 amino acids. Germline CDR1 reads MNHEY; CDR2 reads SVGAGI. J gave up 3 bases and V 2 bases, and 3 bases lay outside the gene matches. The CDR3 DNA reads as TGTGCCAGCAGTTACGGGGGAGGGGAAGAGACCCAGTACTTC. It specifies CASSYGGGEETQYF.

In this sample, this clonotype turned up a few times. This rearrangement joins TRBV6-6 to TRBJ2-5; D gene ambiguous. V was trimmed by 7 bases and J by 4 bases, leaving 22 bases between them. CDR1 and CDR2 from the germline V gene are MNHNY and SVGAGI (reference sequence). CDR3 size: 16 residues. The CDR3 region is CASTPEDLKLGETQYF. In DNA form, the CDR3 reads TGTGCCAGCACCCCGGAAGACCTAAAACTGGGAGAGACCCAGTACTTC.

The genes are TRBV4-1 and TRBJ1-2, with a weak D call TRBD1 (5 bases). The germline V and J ends were trimmed by 1 base and 4 bases, with 13 bases remaining between them. The germline V gene has CDR1 MGHRA and CDR2 YSYEKL. This CDR3 region has 15 residues. CDR3 sequence (DNA): TGCGCCAGCAGCCAAGGGTCGGGGGTTAGCTATGGCTACACCTTC. Residues: CASSQGSGVSYGYTF.

The rearrangement links TRBV12-3 or TRBV12-4 to TRBJ2-1; D is possibly TRBD2 (5 bases). V lost 3 bases to trimming and J lost 10 bases, with 13 bases between them. The CDR3 length is 13 residues. The CDR3 here is CASSFLLGSEQFF. The CDR3 region has the DNA TGTGCCAGCAGTTTCTTATTAGGGAGCGAGCAGTTCTTC.

This clonotype was counted only a few times. The J gene is TRBJ1-5, the V gene TRBV19, with D unclear. This CDR3 has 13 residues. Trimming removed 7 bases at V and 2 bases at J, with 9 bases between. CDR1 and CDR2 (germline): LNHDA, SQIVND (reference sequence). The DNA for the CDR3 is TGTGCCAGTATTGGGCAGGGCAATCAGCCCCAGCATTTT. Its protein product is CASIGQGNQPQHF.

The CDR3 protein is CASAQGLTGGVTDTQYF. The CDR3 coding sequence is TGTGCCAGCGCACAAGGTCTAACGGGGGGGGTCACAGATACGCAGTATTTT. This chain links TRBV2 with TRBJ2-3, with 8 bases lining up with TRBD2. V was pared by 8 bases and J by 2 bases, with 15 bases of the junction left unmatched. This CDR3 has 17 residues. The germline V gene has CDR1 SNHLY and CDR2 FYNNEI. The complete variable domain, with remaining parts taken from reference TRBV2 and TRBJ2-3, reads EPEVTQTPSHQVTQMGQEVILRCVPISNHLYFYWYRQILGQKVEFLVSFYNNEISEKSEIFDDQFSVERPDGSNFTLKIRSTKLEDSAMYFCASAQGLTGGVTDTQYFGPGTRLTVL.

Worth noting for this clonotype: The junction departs from the called germline gene at one end, perhaps through a read error. The V gene is TRBV5-1, the J gene TRBJ1-2, with 8 bases lining up with TRBD1. The CDR3 sequence is 15 residues long. Germline CDR1 is SGHRS and CDR2 is YFSETQ. Here the CDR3 reads CVSSGTGGKIYGYTF. Written as DNA, the CDR3 is TGCGTCAGCAGCGGAACAGGGGGGAAGATCTATGGCTACACCTTC.

This clonotype showed up many times. This chain links TRBV10-3 with TRBJ2-7; possibly TRBD1 for D (5 bases). The length of the CDR3 is 14 residues. The V gene lost 0 bases and the J gene lost 6 bases, with 12 bases spanning the gap. Per the germline V gene, CDR1 is ENHRY and CDR2 is SYGVKD. As DNA, the CDR3 is TGTGCCATCAGTGAGTCAAGGGGCCCCATCGAGCAGTACTTC. It codes for CAISESRGPIEQYF.

The CDR3 DNA is TGTGCCAGCAGCCGGGCGGGGGGTCACTACAATGAGCAGTTCTTC. Translated, it gives CASSRAGGHYNEQFF. This chain joins TRBV11-3 and TRBJ2-1; 8 nucleotides align to TRBD2. V gave up 5 bases and J gave up 3 bases; unmatched junction bases: 6. Per the germline V gene, CDR1 is SGHNT and CDR2 is YENEEA. The CDR3 covers 15 residues. Variable domain in full (rest from reference TRBV11-3 and TRBJ2-1): EAGVVQSPRYKIIEKKQPVAFWCNPISGHNTLYWYLQNLGQGPELLIRYENEEAVDDSQLPKDRFSAERLKGVDSTLKIQPAELGDSAVYLCASSRAGGHYNEQFFGPGTRLTVL.

This chain connects TRBV18 to TRBJ2-7, with a possible D match to TRBD2 (6 bases). This CDR3 region has 15 residues. Germline loops: CDR1 KGHSH, CDR2 LQKENI. V was pared by 6 bases and J by 4 bases, with 19 bases between. The CDR3 DNA sequence: TGTGCCAGCTCCCCGAAAGATGGGGAGGTTTACGAGCAGTACTTC. Residues: CASSPKDGEVYEQYF.

The chain recombines TRBV7-9 with TRBJ2-3; weak D call: TRBD2 (7 bases). The germline CDR1 and CDR2 sequences are SEHNR and FQNEAQ (reference sequence). Trimming took off 0 bases at V and 2 bases at J, with 15 bases between the two ends. This CDR3 contains 17 residues. This chain's CDR3 is CASSLAWRGGDTDTQYF. For the CDR3, the DNA is TGTGCCAGCAGCTTAGCGTGGCGCGGGGGCGACACAGATACGCAGTATTTT.

This clonotype was observed a handful of times. The V and J genes are TRBV20-1 and TRBJ2-6; D remains unclear. Germline CDR1 reads DFQATT; CDR2 reads SNEGSKA (reference sequence). V dropped 6 bases and J dropped 0 bases, with 15 bases sitting between them. The CDR3 sequence is 16 residues long. CDR3 in DNA: TGCAGTGCCACACGGTACAGAACCTCTGGGGCCAACGTCCTGACTTTC. Translating it yields CSATRYRTSGANVLTF.

This clonotype was seen once. The V gene is TRBV3-1, the J gene TRBJ2-4; 10 nucleotides line up with TRBD2. The last part of the DNA fits TRBJ2-7 better; the J call may be wrong. CDR1 and CDR2 from the germline V gene are LGHDT and YNNKEL (reference sequence). The CDR3 runs 16 residues. The CDR3 nucleotides read TGTGCCAGCAGCCAAGACATCTCTAGCGGGGGCTACGAGCAGTACTTC. Translation: CASSQDISSGGYEQYF.

This clonotype was counted a few times. The chain employs TRBV2 and TRBJ2-6; possible D gene TRBD1, 6 bases. Germline CDR1 is SNHLY and CDR2 is FYNNEI. This CDR3 region has 16 residues. The ends were cut back, 5 bases at V and 3 bases at J, with 14 bases in the middle. DNA for the CDR3: TGTGCCAGCAGTTTTTCAGGGGTAGGTGGGGCCAACGTCCTGACTTTC. Translated, it gives CASSFSGVGGANVLTF.

The chain's CDR3 is CSVRPGQEEKLFF. The CDR3 DNA sequence: TGCAGCGTTCGACCGGGACAGGAGGAAAAACTGTTTTTT. This sequence joins TRBV29-1 and TRBJ1-4, with 8 bases lining up with TRBD1. Trimming removed 5 bases from V and 8 bases from J; junction bases left unmatched: 7. The CDR3 totals 13 residues. Germline V CDR1 and CDR2: SQVTM, ANQGSEA.